The rows below give T cell receptor beta chains drawn from one sample of a study of blood T cell repertoires in COVID-19. TCRdb's table, derived via immunoSEQ multiplex PCR, lists solely in-frame clones and lacks some. The sample records 110,000 or so clones, 65% to 80% being singletons. Sequencing was carried out using peripheral blood. The receptors stem from an older man with acute or convalescent COVID-19. The CDR3 runs from the conserved cysteine through the conserved F or W. The D gene is left open where the match is weak. Clone size, where shown, is once, few, many, or a class for clones that have expanded.

cdr3_nt: TGTGCCACCAGCAGAGGGGCGGCAGGGGCTGATCAGCCCCAGCATTTT
cdr3_aa: CATSRGAAGADQPQHF
d_call: .
clone_size: once
v_call: TRBV15
j_call: TRBJ1-5

cdr3_nt: TGTGCCAGCAGCCAAGATCGGAGGGAGGCTAATGAAAAACTGTTTTTT
cdr3_aa: CASSQDRREANEKLFF
d_call: .
clone_size: .
v_call: TRBV3-1/TRBV3-2
j_call: TRBJ1-4

cdr3_nt: TGTGCCAGCAGCCTCCCGGGAAGCGGGGGCACAGATACGCAGTATTTT
cdr3_aa: CASSLPGSGGTDTQYF
d_call: TRBD2
clone_size: .
v_call: TRBV3-1/TRBV3-2
j_call: TRBJ2-3

cdr3_nt: TGTGCCAGCAGCCAAGAAAGGGGGGGCAGCTCCTACGAGCAGTACTTC
cdr3_aa: CASSQERGGSSYEQYF
d_call: .
clone_size: .
v_call: TRBV4-2
j_call: TRBJ2-7

cdr3_nt: TGTGCCAGCAGCTATGGTGGTAGATCTAATTCACCCCTCCACTTT
cdr3_aa: CASSYGGRSNSPLHF
d_call: .
clone_size: .
v_call: TRBV5-5
j_call: TRBJ1-6

cdr3_nt: TGCGCCAGCAGCGAGGGACAGGGGACAGATACGCAGTATTTT
cdr3_aa: CASSEGQGTDTQYF
d_call: TRBD1
clone_size: once
v_call: TRBV5-1
j_call: TRBJ2-3

cdr3_nt: TGTGCCAGCACAACTCCGCCAGAGACCCAGTACTTC
cdr3_aa: CASTTPPETQYF
d_call: .
clone_size: .
v_call: TRBV2
j_call: TRBJ2-5

cdr3_nt: TGTGCCAGCAGCCATCGAGAGCCTAATGAAAAACTGTTTTTT
cdr3_aa: CASSHREPNEKLFF
d_call: .
clone_size: few
v_call: TRBV13
j_call: TRBJ1-4

cdr3_nt: TGTGCCAGCAGTTCCCAGGATGGCTCTGGAAACACCATATATTTT
cdr3_aa: CASSSQDGSGNTIYF
d_call: .
clone_size: .
v_call: TRBV28
j_call: TRBJ1-3

cdr3_nt: TGTGCCAGCAGGCAACCAGGGGGCACTGAAGCTTTCTTT
cdr3_aa: CASRQPGGTEAFF
d_call: TRBD1
clone_size: .
v_call: TRBV6-5
j_call: TRBJ1-1

cdr3_nt: TGTGCCAGCAGCCCCGGACAGGGTGGGAATTCACCCCTCCACTTT
cdr3_aa: CASSPGQGGNSPLHF
d_call: TRBD1
clone_size: few
v_call: TRBV9
j_call: TRBJ1-6

cdr3_nt: TGTGCCAGTAGTATTGTGGGGGCCCCCGGGGAGCTGTTTTTT
cdr3_aa: CASSIVGAPGELFF
d_call: .
clone_size: .
v_call: TRBV19
j_call: TRBJ2-2

cdr3_nt: TGTGCCAGTAGTATGGGACTAGCGGGGGAGGAGACCCAGTACTTC
cdr3_aa: CASSMGLAGEETQYF
d_call: TRBD2
clone_size: .
v_call: TRBV19
j_call: TRBJ2-5

cdr3_nt: TGTGCCAGCAGTGCGGGGAGCGGCCCTGAAGCTTTCTTT
cdr3_aa: CASSAGSGPEAFF
d_call: .
clone_size: .
v_call: TRBV5-6
j_call: TRBJ1-1

cdr3_nt: TGTGCCAGTAGTCGGGGACAGCTCTCTGGGGCCAACGTCCTGACTTTC
cdr3_aa: CASSRGQLSGANVLTF
d_call: TRBD1
clone_size: .
v_call: TRBV19
j_call: TRBJ2-6

cdr3_nt: TGTGCCAGCAGTTTGGGAGGAGGGTCCCCTCCCAATAATTCACCCCTCCACTTT
cdr3_aa: CASSLGGGSPPNNSPLHF
d_call: .
clone_size: .
v_call: TRBV28
j_call: TRBJ1-6

cdr3_nt: TGTGCCACCGAGGACAGGTCTGAAGCTTTCTTT
cdr3_aa: CATEDRSEAFF
d_call: TRBD1
clone_size: .
v_call: TRBV7-6
j_call: TRBJ1-1

cdr3_nt: TGTGCCTGGAGTGTGGGGACAACTAGCACAGATACGCAGTATTTT
cdr3_aa: CAWSVGTTSTDTQYF
d_call: .
clone_size: few
v_call: TRBV30
j_call: TRBJ2-3

cdr3_nt: TGTGCCAGCGGACAGGGGGCTTTAGGAGAGACCCAGTACTTC
cdr3_aa: CASGQGALGETQYF
d_call: TRBD1
clone_size: .
v_call: TRBV2
j_call: TRBJ2-5

cdr3_nt: TGCGCCAGCAGCAATTTGGGACTTGCTGGAGCTTTCTTT
cdr3_aa: CASSNLGLAGAFF
d_call: .
clone_size: few
v_call: TRBV4-1
j_call: TRBJ1-1

cdr3_nt: TGTGCCAGCAGTGCTGAGGTGTGGTCTGAGCAGTTCTTC
cdr3_aa: CASSAEVWSEQFF
d_call: .
clone_size: few
v_call: TRBV12-3/TRBV12-4
j_call: TRBJ2-1

cdr3_nt: TGTGCCAGCAGCCCACAAGGACAGCATTCACCCCTCCACTTT
cdr3_aa: CASSPQGQHSPLHF
d_call: .
clone_size: .
v_call: TRBV7-6
j_call: TRBJ1-6

cdr3_nt: TGTGCCACCAGTGATCAGGGACAGCGTGAAGCTTTCTTT
cdr3_aa: CATSDQGQREAFF
d_call: TRBD1
clone_size: .
v_call: TRBV24-1
j_call: TRBJ1-1

cdr3_nt: TGTGCCACCAGTGATCGCCTACAAGAGACCCAGTACTTC
cdr3_aa: CATSDRLQETQYF
d_call: .
clone_size: .
v_call: TRBV24-1
j_call: TRBJ2-5

cdr3_nt: TGTGCCAGCAGCGTAGGACAGGGAAGGCAGGGGGATTCACCCCTCCACTTT
cdr3_aa: CASSVGQGRQGDSPLHF
d_call: TRBD1
clone_size: .
v_call: TRBV9
j_call: TRBJ1-6

cdr3_nt: TGTGCCAGCTCACCACCAGGGAGCCCCCCCCACTACGAGCAGTACTTC
cdr3_aa: CASSPPGSPPHYEQYF
d_call: .
clone_size: .
v_call: TRBV18
j_call: TRBJ2-7

cdr3_nt: TGTGCCAGCAGTTTATCCCCGACAACCGCGGGCAACTATGGCTACACCTTC
cdr3_aa: CASSLSPTTAGNYGYTF
d_call: .
clone_size: .
v_call: TRBV27
j_call: TRBJ1-2

cdr3_nt: TGTGCCAGTAGCGGTTGGGGGGACTATGGCTACACCTTC
cdr3_aa: CASSGWGDYGYTF
d_call: .
clone_size: .
v_call: TRBV19
j_call: TRBJ1-2

cdr3_nt: TGTGCCAGCAGCTTGGGGGGCCGGACGGACACCGGGGAGCTGTTTTTT
cdr3_aa: CASSLGGRTDTGELFF
d_call: .
clone_size: .
v_call: TRBV5-4
j_call: TRBJ2-2

cdr3_nt: TGCGCCAGCAGCCGCGATGGGGGTTTCGGGACAGCTAGCAATCAGCCCCAGCATTTT
cdr3_aa: CASSRDGGFGTASNQPQHF
d_call: TRBD1
clone_size: .
v_call: TRBV23-1
j_call: TRBJ1-5

cdr3_nt: TGTGCCAGCAGCTTAGTCCCTAGCGGGGGGGAGGGTGAGCAGTTCTTC
cdr3_aa: CASSLVPSGGEGEQFF
d_call: TRBD2
clone_size: .
v_call: TRBV7-2
j_call: TRBJ2-1

cdr3_nt: TGTGCCAGCTCCATTAGCGGGAGTGAGGCAGATACGCAGTATTTT
cdr3_aa: CASSISGSEADTQYF
d_call: TRBD2
clone_size: .
v_call: TRBV9
j_call: TRBJ2-3

cdr3_nt: TGCGCCAGCGGGGGACAGGGGGTAGTCAATGAGCAGTTCTTC
cdr3_aa: CASGGQGVVNEQFF
d_call: TRBD1
clone_size: .
v_call: TRBV5-1
j_call: TRBJ2-1

cdr3_nt: TGCGCCAGCAGCTCCGGACAGGGGTACCAAGAGACCCAGTACTTC
cdr3_aa: CASSSGQGYQETQYF
d_call: TRBD1
clone_size: .
v_call: TRBV5-1
j_call: TRBJ2-5

cdr3_nt: TGTGCCAGCAGTAATATGGGACAGGGAAAGTACGAGCAGTACTTC
cdr3_aa: CASSNMGQGKYEQYF
d_call: TRBD1
clone_size: .
v_call: TRBV28
j_call: TRBJ2-7

cdr3_nt: TGTGCCTGGAGTTTGGGACAGGGAGATGGCTACACCTTC
cdr3_aa: CAWSLGQGDGYTF
d_call: TRBD1
clone_size: .
v_call: TRBV30
j_call: TRBJ1-2

cdr3_nt: TGTGCCAGCAGACAGGGTCTAAGCGGGGGGGCTTACAATGAGCAGTTCTTC
cdr3_aa: CASRQGLSGGAYNEQFF
d_call: TRBD2
clone_size: .
v_call: TRBV11-2
j_call: TRBJ2-1

cdr3_nt: TGTGCCAGCAGCGCGGGGCTCGAGCAGTACTTC
cdr3_aa: CASSAGLEQYF
d_call: .
clone_size: .
v_call: TRBV18
j_call: TRBJ2-7

cdr3_nt: TGTGCCAGTAGCCTGGGGGGCTACGAGCAGTACTTC
cdr3_aa: CASSLGGYEQYF
d_call: .
clone_size: .
v_call: TRBV19
j_call: TRBJ2-7

cdr3_nt: TGTGCCAGCAGCCAAGGGGCCTGGACAGGGGATTTGAACACCGGGGAGCTGTTTTTT
cdr3_aa: CASSQGAWTGDLNTGELFF
d_call: TRBD1
clone_size: .
v_call: TRBV3-1/TRBV3-2
j_call: TRBJ2-2

cdr3_nt: TGTGCCAGCAGCTTGAGGGGGTCCGGGGAGCTGTTTTTT
cdr3_aa: CASSLRGSGELFF
d_call: .
clone_size: .
v_call: TRBV5-4
j_call: TRBJ2-2

cdr3_nt: TGTGCCAGCAAAGGTTCCCACTCGGGGGGTGAGCAGTTCTTC
cdr3_aa: CASKGSHSGGEQFF
d_call: TRBD2
clone_size: few
v_call: TRBV2
j_call: TRBJ2-1

cdr3_nt: TGTGCCACCAGCGGTCAGGGCACAGATACGCAGTATTTT
cdr3_aa: CATSGQGTDTQYF
d_call: .
clone_size: .
v_call: TRBV24-1
j_call: TRBJ2-3

cdr3_nt: TGTGCCAGCAGCCCGTTGGACAGGGGTAATGAAAAACTGTTTTTT
cdr3_aa: CASSPLDRGNEKLFF
d_call: TRBD1
clone_size: .
v_call: TRBV9
j_call: TRBJ1-4

cdr3_nt: TGTGCCAGCAGTTACAGCGGGACAGGGAACGAAAAACTGTTTTTT
cdr3_aa: CASSYSGTGNEKLFF
d_call: TRBD1
clone_size: .
v_call: TRBV6-5
j_call: TRBJ1-4

cdr3_nt: TGTGCCAGCAGCCGGACTAGCGGGAGAGATACGCAGTATTTT
cdr3_aa: CASSRTSGRDTQYF
d_call: TRBD2
clone_size: .
v_call: TRBV2
j_call: TRBJ2-3

cdr3_nt: TGTGCCAGCAGCCCAGGGACTAGCGGGGGGGCGGGTACGCAGTATTTT
cdr3_aa: CASSPGTSGGAGTQYF
d_call: TRBD2
clone_size: .
v_call: TRBV9
j_call: TRBJ2-3

cdr3_nt: TGTGCCAGCAGATCCAAGCCCGGGACAGCCTATCAGCCCCAGCATTTT
cdr3_aa: CASRSKPGTAYQPQHF
d_call: TRBD1
clone_size: .
v_call: TRBV28
j_call: TRBJ1-5

cdr3_nt: TGTGCCAGCTCACCAATGACAGGGCCAGATACGCAGTATTTT
cdr3_aa: CASSPMTGPDTQYF
d_call: TRBD1
clone_size: .
v_call: TRBV18
j_call: TRBJ2-3

cdr3_nt: TGTGCCAGCAGCCCAGGGGGAGCGGGCTTCACTGAGCAGTTCTTC
cdr3_aa: CASSPGGAGFTEQFF
d_call: .
clone_size: .
v_call: TRBV7-3
j_call: TRBJ2-1

cdr3_nt: TGTGCCAGCAGTTACTCGAAGTTCACTTCCGATGGAAACACCATATATTTT
cdr3_aa: CASSYSKFTSDGNTIYF
d_call: .
clone_size: .
v_call: TRBV6-2/TRBV6-3
j_call: TRBJ1-3